A selection of T cell receptor beta chains follows, all from one sample in a study of neurological immune-mediated disorders. TCRdb re-called the 5' RACE reads with MiXCR, one entry per CDR3 protein. The table includes roughly 100,000 distinct CDR3 sequences, 3.5% detected once. Sequencing was performed on PBMCs. These receptors originate from a woman under 30 with multiple sclerosis. The CDR3 runs from the conserved cysteine through the conserved F or W. A D gene is named only where the DNA matches it firmly. Some rows have no size entry. The others give once, few or many, or a class for an expanded clone.

abundance	d_gene	j_gene	v_gene	CDR3nt	CDR3aa
many	NA	TRBJ1-4	TRBV5-1	TGCGCCAGCAGCTCCCGGCTAAGTAATGAAAAACTGTTTTTT	CASSSRLSNEKLFF
many	NA	TRBJ2-7	TRBV29-1	TGCAGCACCCGGGACTCCACCTACGAGCAGTACTTC	CSTRDSTYEQYF
many	TRBD1	TRBJ1-2	TRBV28	TGTGCCAGCAACGACCCCCAGGGGGTCTATGGCTACACCTTC	CASNDPQGVYGYTF
many	TRBD2	TRBJ2-1	TRBV20-1	TGCAGTGCAGGAGCGGGATTGGTGCAGTTCTTC	CSAGAGLVQFF
many	NA	TRBJ1-5	TRBV5-1	TGCGCCAGCAGCCCCGGTGGGGGTAATAGCAATCAGCCCCAGCATTTT	CASSPGGGNSNQPQHF
many	NA	TRBJ2-1	TRBV20-1	TGCAGTGCCCCCGGCCCTCTAGCGCGATACAATGAGCAGTTCTTC	CSAPGPLARYNEQFF
many	TRBD2	TRBJ2-2	TRBV20-1	TGCAGTGCTAGGGCAGTCGCGGGAGGGCCCTCAGGCGGGGAGCTGTTTTTT	CSARAVAGGPSGGELFF
many	NA	TRBJ2-7	TRBV12-3/TRBV12-4	TGTGCCAGCAGTTTGTCAGGGCCCCACGAGCAGTACTTC	CASSLSGPHEQYF
many	NA	TRBJ2-7	TRBV7-2	TGTGCCAGCAGCTTCTGGGGGAGCAGCACCTACGAGCAGTACTTC	CASSFWGSSTYEQYF
many	NA	TRBJ2-7	TRBV12-3/TRBV12-4	TGTGCCAGCAGTTTACAGGGAACCTACGAGCAGTACTTC	CASSLQGTYEQYF
many	TRBD2	TRBJ2-7	TRBV12-3/TRBV12-4	TGTGCCAGCCAGACTAGCGGGGGTTCCTACGAGCAGTACTTC	CASQTSGGSYEQYF
few	NA	TRBJ2-1	TRBV5-1	TGCGCCAGCAGCTTGTTTTCGGGACAACTACAGGGTGAGCAGTTCTTC	CASSLFSGQLQGEQFF
many	TRBD2	TRBJ2-1	TRBV4-2	TGTGCCAGCAGCCAAGTCGGCGGGAGGGTTGAGCAGTTCTTC	CASSQVGGRVEQFF
many	TRBD2	TRBJ2-1	TRBV6-5	TGTGCCAGCAGTTACGGTAGCGGGGGGAGGGGTGAGCAGTTCTTC	CASSYGSGGRGEQFF
many	TRBD1	TRBJ1-4	TRBV20-1	TGCAGTGCTCGAGACAGGGGACGCTCTGAAAAACTGTTTTTT	CSARDRGRSEKLFF
many	TRBD1	TRBJ1-1	TRBV7-8	TGTGCCAGCAGCTTAGTACGGACAGGTGAAGCTTTCTTT	CASSLVRTGEAFF
NA	NA	TRBJ1-5	TRBV6-1	TGTGCCAGCAGCCTTCCTCCAAAGGCCCAGCATTTT	CASSLPPKAQHF
many	NA	TRBJ2-3	TRBV5-1	TGCGCCACCCGTGAAGGTAGCGGCACAGATACGCAGTATTTT	CATREGSGTDTQYF
many	NA	TRBJ1-6	TRBV12-3/TRBV12-4	TGTGCCAGCAGTTTTGGCGCTTCACCCCTCCACTTT	CASSFGASPLHF
many	NA	TRBJ2-7	TRBV28	TGTGCCAGCAGTTTACCATCTACGAGGGAGCAGTACTTC	CASSLPSTREQYF
many	TRBD1	TRBJ1-1	TRBV6-2/TRBV6-3	TGTGCCAGCAGTTCCCGGACAGGGACTGAAGCTTTCTTT	CASSSRTGTEAFF
many	TRBD2	TRBJ2-7	TRBV5-1	TGCGCCAGCAGCCAAAGCGGGGTGGGCTCCTACGAGCAGTACTTC	CASSQSGVGSYEQYF
NA	TRBD2	TRBJ2-1	TRBV19	TGTGCCAGTAGTATAGATCTTGGCGCCACTAGCGGGAGAGGAAATGAGCAGTTCTTC	CASSIDLGATSGRGNEQFF
many	TRBD2	TRBJ2-7	TRBV14	TGTGCCAGCAGCCAAGTGGGACTAGCGGGCGACGAGCAGTACTTC	CASSQVGLAGDEQYF
many	NA	TRBJ1-1	TRBV5-1	TGCGCCAGCAGCTCACAGGGTAGGGCTTTCTTT	CASSSQGRAFF
many	NA	TRBJ1-1	TRBV7-2	TGTGCCAGCAGGGCAGACACTGAAGCTTTCTTT	CASRADTEAFF
many	NA	TRBJ1-4	TRBV2	TGTGCCAGCAGTGAGAGCTTCGCTAATGAAAAACTGTTTTTT	CASSESFANEKLFF
few	TRBD1	TRBJ1-1	TRBV5-4	TGTGCCAGCAGCTCCGGGACAGGGGTTAATGAAGCTTTCTTT	CASSSGTGVNEAFF
many	NA	TRBJ2-7	TRBV20-1	TGCAGTGCTAGAGATTCAGGTTACTACGAGCAGTACTTC	CSARDSGYYEQYF
many	NA	TRBJ1-5	TRBV20-1	TGCAGTGCTAGGGGGTTCACCGATCAGCCCCAGCATTTT	CSARGFTDQPQHF
many	TRBD1	TRBJ2-7	TRBV20-1	TGCAGTGCCAGAAAGTGGGACAGGGTAGGTCACGAGCAGTACTTC	CSARKWDRVGHEQYF
many	TRBD1	TRBJ2-1	TRBV20-1	TGCAGTGCTTTCGGACAGGGGGAACCCAATGAGCAGTTCTTC	CSAFGQGEPNEQFF
many	NA	TRBJ1-5	TRBV5-1	TGCGCCAGCAGCGCCATCCCCGATCAGCCCCAGCATTTT	CASSAIPDQPQHF
many	NA	TRBJ2-1	TRBV29-1	TGCAGCGTTGCCGACAATGAGCAGTTCTTC	CSVADNEQFF
many	TRBD1	TRBJ2-3	TRBV29-1	TGCAGCGTACGACAGGGGGCAGGGACAGATACGCAGTATTTT	CSVRQGAGTDTQYF
many	NA	TRBJ2-5	TRBV5-1	TGCGCCAGCAGCGGGGAAACCGGGATCCGGGCGGAGACCCAGTACTTC	CASSGETGIRAETQYF
many	TRBD2	TRBJ2-1	TRBV4-1	TGCGCCAGCAGCCACTCTGATGTAGCGGGGGGCTCCTACAATGAGCAGTTCTTC	CASSHSDVAGGSYNEQFF
many	TRBD2	TRBJ2-2	TRBV20-1	TGCAGTGCACAACTAGCGGGAAACACCGGGGAGCTGTTTTTT	CSAQLAGNTGELFF
many	TRBD1	TRBJ2-7	TRBV20-1	TGCAGTGCCACCCCCCAACGGACAGGGGATACCTACGAGCAGTACTTC	CSATPQRTGDTYEQYF
many	TRBD2	TRBJ2-5	TRBV3-1	TGTGCCAGCAGCCGGCTAGCGGGGAGCCAAGAGACCCAGTACTTC	CASSRLAGSQETQYF
many	TRBD1	TRBJ1-4	TRBV5-1	TGCGCCAGCAGCTTGGAAGGCCAGGGGGCGAATGAAAAACTGTTTTTT	CASSLEGQGANEKLFF
many	NA	TRBJ2-2	TRBV4-2	TGTGCCAGCAGCCGAGCCCCTTACGGGGGTTCGAACACCGGGGAGCTGTTTTTT	CASSRAPYGGSNTGELFF
many	NA	TRBJ1-5	TRBV6-2/TRBV6-3	TGTGCCAGCAGCAGACAGAGCAATCAGCCCCAGCATTTT	CASSRQSNQPQHF
many	NA	TRBJ2-1	TRBV5-1	TGCGCCAGCAGCTTGGCCAAGCGTCAACTAAACAATGAGCAGTTCTTC	CASSLAKRQLNNEQFF
many	NA	TRBJ1-3	TRBV7-2	TGTGCCAGCAGCGCCCGGGACGTCTCTGGAAACACCATATATTTT	CASSARDVSGNTIYF
many	TRBD1	TRBJ2-1	TRBV20-1	TGCAGTGCCCCACAACAGGGGGGGCAGTTCTTC	CSAPQQGGQFF
many	NA	TRBJ1-1	TRBV6-5	TGTGCCAGCAGTTCCCCAGGAGGGGGGGGGAGGGCTTTCTTT	CASSSPGGGGRAFF
many	TRBD2	TRBJ2-7	TRBV29-1	TGCAGCGTTGTTCTAGCGGGGGGGTTCTACGAGCAGTACTTC	CSVVLAGGFYEQYF
many	TRBD1	TRBJ1-5	TRBV7-9	TGTGCCAGCAGCTCCTTGACAGGGAATCAGCCCCAGCATTTT	CASSSLTGNQPQHF
many	NA	TRBJ2-4	TRBV3-1	TGTGCCAGCAGCCAATTCGGCCAAGTGGGCAAAAACATTCAGTACTTC	CASSQFGQVGKNIQYF
many	NA	TRBJ2-1	TRBV15	TGTGCCACCAGCACATCCCCGGGGGCTGTGGGCTACAATGAGCAGTTCTTC	CATSTSPGAVGYNEQFF
many	NA	TRBJ1-1	TRBV12-3/TRBV12-4	TGTGCCAGCAGTCTTGGACGGAACACTGAAGCTTTCTTT	CASSLGRNTEAFF
many	NA	TRBJ2-5	TRBV5-1	TGCGCCAGCAGCCCGCAGTGGGCAGGCCAAGAGACCCAGTACTTC	CASSPQWAGQETQYF